This TCR beta chain was observed in a study of regulatory T cells in long-lasting Graves disease. This clonotype has a count of ten or more. The time point was: newly diagnosed GD, antithyroid drugs for less than 3 months. Making the TCR library involved RNA that had been extracted from PBMCs. The germline V gene has CDR1 SGHRS and CDR2 YFSETQ. Between the trimmed V and J ends, which lost 1 base and 8 bases, there was a span of 9 bases. The CDR3 loop spans 13 amino acids. iRepertoire HTBI primers and Arm-PCR of CDR3 regions built TCR beta libraries. TCRdb recomputed calls from the multiplex PCR reads with MiXCR, one row per CDR3 protein. This sample has more than 300,000 distinct CDR3 sequences; 16% occur once, and the top ten carry 20%. The data also belong to a second study, concerning T cells in Graves' hyperthyroidism and ophthalmopathy. According to that study: RT-PCR in the first round (using the HTBI primer set) targeted the TCR CDR3.

The source was peripheral blood mononuclear cells (PBMCs), collected at new diagnosis, from a patient treated with antithyroid drugs. The chain has TRBV5-1 and TRBJ2-2, with D hard to call. This receptor was taken from a woman between 18 and 29 years old with Graves disease. CDR3 sequence reads: CASSLWTEGELFF. As DNA, the CDR3 is TGCGCCAGCAGCTTGTGGACGGAGGGGGAGCTGTTTTTT.